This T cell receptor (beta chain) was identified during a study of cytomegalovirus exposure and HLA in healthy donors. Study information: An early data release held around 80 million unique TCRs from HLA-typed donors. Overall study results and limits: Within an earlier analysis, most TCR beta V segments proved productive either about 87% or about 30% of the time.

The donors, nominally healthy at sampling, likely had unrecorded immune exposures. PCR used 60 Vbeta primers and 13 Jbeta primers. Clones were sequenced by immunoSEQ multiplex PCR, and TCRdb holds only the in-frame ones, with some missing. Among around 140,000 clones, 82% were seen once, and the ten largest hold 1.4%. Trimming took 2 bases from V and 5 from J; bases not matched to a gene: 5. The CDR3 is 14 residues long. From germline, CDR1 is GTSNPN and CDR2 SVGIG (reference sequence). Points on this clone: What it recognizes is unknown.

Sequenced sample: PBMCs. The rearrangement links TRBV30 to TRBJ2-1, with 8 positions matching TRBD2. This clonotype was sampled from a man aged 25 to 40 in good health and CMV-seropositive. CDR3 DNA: TGTGCCTGGAGTCTTATAGCGGGGCACAATGAGCAGTTCTTC. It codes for CAWSLIAGHNEQFF. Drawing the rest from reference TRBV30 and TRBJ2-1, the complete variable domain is SQTIHQWPATLVQPVGSPLSLECTVEGTSNPNLYWYRQAAGRGLQLLFYSVGIGQISSEVPQNLSASRPQDRQFILSSKKLLLSDSGFYLCAWSLIAGHNEQFFGPGTRLTVL.